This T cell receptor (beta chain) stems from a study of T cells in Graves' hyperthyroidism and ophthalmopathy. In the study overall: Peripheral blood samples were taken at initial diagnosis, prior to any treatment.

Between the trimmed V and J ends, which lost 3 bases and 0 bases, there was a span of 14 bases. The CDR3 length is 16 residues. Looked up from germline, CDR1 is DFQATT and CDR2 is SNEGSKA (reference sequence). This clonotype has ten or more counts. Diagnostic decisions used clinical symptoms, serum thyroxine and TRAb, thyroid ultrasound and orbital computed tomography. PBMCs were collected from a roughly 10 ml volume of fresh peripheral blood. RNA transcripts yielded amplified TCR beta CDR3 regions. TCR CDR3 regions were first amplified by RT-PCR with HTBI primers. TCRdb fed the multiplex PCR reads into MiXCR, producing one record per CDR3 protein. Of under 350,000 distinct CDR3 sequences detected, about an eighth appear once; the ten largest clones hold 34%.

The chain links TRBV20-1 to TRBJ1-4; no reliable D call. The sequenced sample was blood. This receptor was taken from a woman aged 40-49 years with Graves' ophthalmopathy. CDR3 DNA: TGCAGTGCTAGGGGTTTTGACTCCACAACTAATGAAAAACTGTTTTTT. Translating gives CSARGFDSTTNEKLFF.